The 20 T cell receptor beta chains below were found in one sample sequenced in a study of Ad26.COV2.S vaccination and SARS-CoV-2 variants. Clones were read by immunoSEQ multiplex PCR, and TCRdb kept only the in-frame ones, dropping some. Seen here are 180,000 or so clones, roughly nine tenths observed once, and the top ten hold about 5.9%. Sequenced material: peripheral blood, taken after recovery from COVID-19. These receptors came from a human donor who had recovered from COVID-19.

The V call is TRBV29-1, the J call TRBJ2-7; TRBD2 agrees at 7 bases. After removal of 4 bases from V and 4 bases from J, the junction contained 1 base not matched to a gene. This CDR3 is built from 11 residues. The germline V gene encodes CDR1 SQVTM and CDR2 ANQGSEA. The CDR3: CSVGSGYEQYF. DNA for the CDR3: TGCAGCGTTGGTAGCGGGTACGAGCAGTACTTC.

This clone came up a few times. The genes are TRBV4-1 and TRBJ2-2; TRBD1 matches 7 bases. CDR1 is MGHRA and CDR2 is YSYEKL in the germline V gene. The CDR3 extends over 16 amino acids. Germline trimming cut 2 bases from V and 0 bases from J; bases unmatched to any gene: 3. CDR3 DNA sequence: TGCGCCAGCAGCCAATATACAGGGGCGAACACCGGGGAGCTGTTTTTT. Its translation: CASSQYTGANTGELFF.

V and J are TRBV4-1 and TRBJ2-7; no clear D gene. The germline CDR1 and CDR2 sequences are MGHRA and YSYEKL. V was shortened by 4 bases and J by 0 bases, with 7 bases between the two germline ends. This CDR3 is 13 amino acids long. The CDR3 is CASSPRSSYEQYF. CDR3 sequence (DNA): TGCGCCAGCAGCCCGAGGAGCTCCTACGAGCAGTACTTC.

The chain carries TRBV7-8 and TRBJ2-5; 8 bases align to TRBD2. From germline, CDR1 is SGHVS and CDR2 FQNEAQ. This CDR3 has 15 residues. The V segment lost 0 bases and the J segment 7 bases; nucleotides outside the gene matches: 7. The CDR3 region is CASSLAGGRTRTQYF. CDR3 DNA sequence: TGTGCCAGCAGCTTAGCAGGCGGGAGGACGAGGACCCAGTACTTC.

The chain joins TRBV7-9 to TRBJ2-7; D not resolved. The CDR3 contains 11 residues. V was pared by 4 bases and J by 3 bases, with 4 bases between. Germline CDR1 is SEHNR and CDR2 is FQNEAQ (reference sequence). The CDR3 DNA reads TGTGCCAGCAGCTCTAACTACGAGCAGTACTTC. This translates into CASSSNYEQYF.

The gene calls are TRBV7-3 and TRBJ2-3; 8 bases line up with TRBD2. The CDR3 consists of 16 residues. The V gene's germline CDR1 is SGHTA and CDR2 FQGTGA. After removal of 5 bases from V and 0 bases from J, the junction contained 7 bases not matched to a gene. The CDR3 DNA reads TGTGCCAGCAGCCTAATAGCGGGATCTAGCACAGATACGCAGTATTTT. Translation: CASSLIAGSSTDTQYF.

The V gene is TRBV7-6, the J gene TRBJ1-1, with a tentative D call TRBD1 (6 bases). CDR1 is SGHVS and CDR2 is FNYEAQ in the germline V gene. CDR3 length equals 14 residues. Trimming pared 0 bases from V and 5 bases from J, leaving 10 bases between. This CDR3 is CASSLAGGGTEAFF. Written as DNA, the CDR3 is TGTGCCAGCAGCTTAGCAGGGGGAGGGACTGAAGCTTTCTTT.

The chain uses TRBV11-2 and TRBJ2-1, with 7 nucleotides matching TRBD1. V gave up 5 bases and J gave up 8 bases; unmatched junction bases: 12. The germline CDR1 and CDR2 sequences are SGHAT and FQNNGV. The CDR3 loop spans 15 amino acids. DNA of the CDR3: TGTGCCAGCAGCCGAACTGGGACAGCACGCCATGAGCAGTTCTTC. Protein: CASSRTGTARHEQFF.

The rearrangement links TRBV10-1 to TRBJ2-1, with 7 bases identical to TRBD1. The CDR3 runs 11 residues. The germline gives CDR1 WNHNN, CDR2 SYGVQD (reference sequence). J lost 15 bases, V lost 5 bases, and 7 bases had no gene match. The CDR3 here is CASSSGTDRFF. The CDR3 DNA sequence: TGCGCCAGCAGTAGTGGGACAGACCGGTTCTTC.

V usage is TRBV5-5 and J usage is TRBJ2-5; D remains ambiguous. The V end was cut by 0 bases, the J end by 4 bases, with 7 bases between. The CDR3 consists of 13 residues. The germline V gene has CDR1 SGHKS and CDR2 YYEKEE (reference sequence). Here the CDR3 reads CASSLGLPETQYF. The CDR3, as DNA: TGTGCCAGCAGCTTGGGACTCCCAGAGACCCAGTACTTC.

The chain is built from TRBV4-2 and TRBJ2-1; D ambiguous. CDR3 length: 12 residues. The germline CDR1 and CDR2 sequences are LGHNA and YNFKEQ. The V end was cut by 0 bases, the J end by 12 bases, with 9 bases between. DNA for the CDR3: TGTGCCAGCAGCCAAGATTACGGGTGGCAGTTCTTC. Translating gives CASSQDYGWQFF.

This sequence joins TRBV2 and TRBJ2-2; D is uncertain. This CDR3 contains 10 residues. Between the trimmed V and J ends, which lost 6 bases and 8 bases, there was a span of 4 bases. CDR1 is SNHLY and CDR2 is FYNNEI in the germline V gene. CDR3 sequence (DNA): TGTGCCAGCAGGGGAGGGGAGCTGTTTTTT. Translation gives CASRGGELFF.

As regards this clone: Other DNA variants within this sample encode the same CDR3. The chain recombines TRBV29-1 with TRBJ2-3; TRBD2 might be the D (5 bases). V lost 4 bases and J 0 bases, leaving 5 bases between the germline ends. Germline V gene data show CDR1 as SQVTM and CDR2 as ANQGSEA. This CDR3 spans 12 amino acids. The CDR3 nucleotides are TGCAGCGTTGCGGGGAGCACAGATACGCAGTATTTT. Residues: CSVAGSTDTQYF.

The rearrangement uses TRBV3-1 (or the pseudogene TRBV3-2) and TRBJ2-1, with D uncertain. This CDR3 spans 16 amino acids. Trimming removed 1 base from V and 3 bases from J, with 13 bases in between. From germline, CDR1 is LGHDT and CDR2 YNNKEL (reference sequence). The chain's CDR3 is CASSQVGATYYNEQFF. In DNA form, the CDR3 reads TGTGCCAGCAGCCAAGTAGGAGCGACCTACTACAATGAGCAGTTCTTC.

V usage is TRBV19 and J usage is TRBJ2-7; 10 nucleotides agree with TRBD1. Germline V lookup: CDR1 LNHDA, CDR2 SQIVND (reference sequence). V lost 3 bases and J lost 4; bases outside the gene matches: 3. CDR3 length equals 14 residues. In nucleotides, the CDR3 is TGTGCCAGTAGTATCCGGGACAGGGGTTACGAGCAGTACTTC. It encodes CASSIRDRGYEQYF.

V is TRBV6-1 and J is TRBJ1-1; no clear D. With 1 base removed from V and 5 bases from J, the gap between germline ends came to 8 bases. In germline, CDR1 is MNHNS, CDR2 SASEGT. This CDR3 spans 13 amino acids. CDR3 amino acids: CASSEGGDTEAFF. DNA for the CDR3: TGTGCCAGCAGTGAAGGTGGGGATACTGAAGCTTTCTTT.

V is TRBV20-1 and J is TRBJ2-7, with 10 bases that match TRBD2. Germline V lookup: CDR1 DFQATT, CDR2 SNEGSKA (reference sequence). The CDR3 loop spans 14 amino acids. Trimming at V came to 3 bases and at J to 6 bases, leaving 8 bases not matched to a gene. CDR3 nucleotides: TGCAGTGCTAGTCAACTAGCGGGGCCCCCCGAGCAGTACTTC. Its translation is CSASQLAGPPEQYF.

The chain joins TRBV5-4 to TRBJ2-3, with D uncertain. Germline V lookup: CDR1 SGHNT, CDR2 YYREEE (reference sequence). This CDR3 region has 13 residues. V was shortened by 5 bases and J by 0 bases, with 7 bases between the two germline ends. CDR3 sequence (DNA): TGTGCCAGCAGATTAGGGAGCACAGATACGCAGTATTTT. It yields the protein CASRLGSTDTQYF.

This clone has a single count. The V gene is TRBV2, the J gene TRBJ2-1, with 7 positions matching TRBD2. Per the germline V gene, CDR1 is SNHLY and CDR2 is FYNNEI. V dropped 9 bases and J dropped 4; count of bases not matched to a gene: 12. This CDR3 region has 15 residues. The CDR3 region has the DNA TGTGCCAGTCGCTTCGGACTAGAGAAGTACAATGAGCAGTTCTTC. It translates to CASRFGLEKYNEQFF.

V gene TRBV27 combines with J gene TRBJ1-2, with D possibly being TRBD1 (5 bases). The CDR3 has 13 amino acids. V lost 5 bases, J lost 4 bases, and 11 bases lay in between. From germline, CDR1 is MNHEY and CDR2 SMNVEV (reference sequence). CDR3 sequence reads: CASSGQGSYGYTF. In DNA form, the CDR3 reads TGTGCCAGCAGTGGCCAGGGTTCCTATGGCTACACCTTC.